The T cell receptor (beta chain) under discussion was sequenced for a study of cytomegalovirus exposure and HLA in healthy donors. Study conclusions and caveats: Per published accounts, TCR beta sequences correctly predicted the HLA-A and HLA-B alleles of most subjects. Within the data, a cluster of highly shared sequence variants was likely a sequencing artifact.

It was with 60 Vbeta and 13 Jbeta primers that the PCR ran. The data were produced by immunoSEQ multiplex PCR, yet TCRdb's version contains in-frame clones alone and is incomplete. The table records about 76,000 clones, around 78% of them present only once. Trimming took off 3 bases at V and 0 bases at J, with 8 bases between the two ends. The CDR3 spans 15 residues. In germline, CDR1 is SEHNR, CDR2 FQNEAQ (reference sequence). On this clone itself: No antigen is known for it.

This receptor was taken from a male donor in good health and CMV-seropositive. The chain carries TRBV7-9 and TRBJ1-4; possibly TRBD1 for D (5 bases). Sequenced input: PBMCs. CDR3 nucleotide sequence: TGTGCCAGCAGCTTCTGGGGGGCAACTAATGAAAAACTGTTTTTT. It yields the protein CASSFWGATNEKLFF.